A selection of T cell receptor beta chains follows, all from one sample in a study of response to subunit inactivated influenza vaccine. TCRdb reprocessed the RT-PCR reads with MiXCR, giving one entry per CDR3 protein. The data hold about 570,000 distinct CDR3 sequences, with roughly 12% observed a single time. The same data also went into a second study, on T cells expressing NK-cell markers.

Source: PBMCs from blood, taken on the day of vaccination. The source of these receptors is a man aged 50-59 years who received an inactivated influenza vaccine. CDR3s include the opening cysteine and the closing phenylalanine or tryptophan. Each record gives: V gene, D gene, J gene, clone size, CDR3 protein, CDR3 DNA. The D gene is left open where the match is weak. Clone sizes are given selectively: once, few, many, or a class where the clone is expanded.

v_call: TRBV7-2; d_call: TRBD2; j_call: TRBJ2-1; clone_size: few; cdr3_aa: CASSSSGSRVNEQFF; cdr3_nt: TGTGCCAGCAGCTCTAGCGGGAGCCGAGTCAATGAGCAGTTCTTC
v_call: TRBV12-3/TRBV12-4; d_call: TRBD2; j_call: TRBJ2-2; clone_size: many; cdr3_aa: CASSPSGLAGGWGELFF; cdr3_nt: TGTGCCAGCAGCCCCTCCGGACTAGCGGGAGGGTGGGGGGAGCTGTTTTTT
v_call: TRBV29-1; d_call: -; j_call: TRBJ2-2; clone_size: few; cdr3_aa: CSGKNRVNGELFF; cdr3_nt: TGCAGCGGGAAAAACAGGGTTAACGGGGAGCTGTTTTTT
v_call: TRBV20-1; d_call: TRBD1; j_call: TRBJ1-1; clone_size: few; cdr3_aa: CSARPRGQANTEAFF; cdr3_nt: TGCAGTGCTAGACCGCGGGGACAGGCGAACACTGAAGCTTTCTTT
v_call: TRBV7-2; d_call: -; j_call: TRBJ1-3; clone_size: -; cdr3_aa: CASRSQGPTGNTIYF; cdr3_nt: TGTGCCAGCAGGTCTCAGGGGCCAACTGGAAACACCATATATTTT
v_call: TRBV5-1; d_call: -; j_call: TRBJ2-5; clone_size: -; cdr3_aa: CASSSGHKETQYF; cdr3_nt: TGCGCCAGCAGCTCGGGTCATAAAGAGACCCAGTACTTC
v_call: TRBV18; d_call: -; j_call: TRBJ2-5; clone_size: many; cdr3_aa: CASSPLTGQETQYF; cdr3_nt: TGTGCCAGCTCACCACTTACGGGACAAGAGACCCAGTACTTC
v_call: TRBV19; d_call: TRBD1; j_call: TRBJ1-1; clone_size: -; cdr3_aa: CASSTGTGLNTEAFF; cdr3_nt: TGTGCCAGTAGCACCGGGACAGGGCTTAACACTGAAGCTTTCTTT
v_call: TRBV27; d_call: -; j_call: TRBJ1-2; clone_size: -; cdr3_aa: CASSLSGYSGYTF; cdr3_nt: TGTGCCAGCAGTTTATCAGGATACTCCGGCTACACCTTC
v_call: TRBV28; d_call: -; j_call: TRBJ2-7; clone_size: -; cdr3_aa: CASSFVGAQEYEQYF; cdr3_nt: TGTGCCAGCAGTTTTGTAGGGGCCCAGGAGTACGAGCAGTACTTC
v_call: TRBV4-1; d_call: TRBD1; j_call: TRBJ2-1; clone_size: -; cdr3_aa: CASSQDHYRDRSYNEQFF; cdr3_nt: TGCGCCAGCAGCCAAGACCATTACCGGGACAGGAGCTACAATGAGCAGTTCTTC
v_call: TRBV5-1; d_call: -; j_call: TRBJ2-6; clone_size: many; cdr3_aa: CASSYRKRTGSGANVLTF; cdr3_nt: TGCGCCAGCAGCTACCGGAAACGAACAGGCTCTGGGGCCAACGTCCTGACTTTC
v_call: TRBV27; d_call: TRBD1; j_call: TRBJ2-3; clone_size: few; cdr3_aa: CASSLWDRGDTQYF; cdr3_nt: TGTGCCAGCAGTTTATGGGACAGGGGAGATACGCAGTATTTT
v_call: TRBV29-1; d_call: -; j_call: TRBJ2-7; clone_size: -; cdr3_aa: CSVEGRRDGEQYF; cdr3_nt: TGCAGCGTCGAAGGTAGGCGGGACGGCGAGCAGTACTTC
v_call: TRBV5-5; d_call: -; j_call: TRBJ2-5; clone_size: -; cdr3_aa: CASSFVAALKETQYF; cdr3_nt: TGTGCCAGCAGCTTTGTAGCGGCCCTAAAAGAGACCCAGTACTTC
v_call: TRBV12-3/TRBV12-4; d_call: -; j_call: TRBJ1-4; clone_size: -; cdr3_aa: CASSEEGWEAANEKLFF; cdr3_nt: TGTGCCAGCTCGGAGGAGGGGTGGGAGGCCGCCAATGAAAAACTGTTTTTT
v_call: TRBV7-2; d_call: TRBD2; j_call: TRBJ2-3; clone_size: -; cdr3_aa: CASSGTSGEWGTQYF; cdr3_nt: TGTGCCAGCAGCGGAACTAGCGGGGAGTGGGGTACGCAGTATTTT
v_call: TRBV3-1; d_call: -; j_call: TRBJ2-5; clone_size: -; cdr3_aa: CASTPGASAQETQYF; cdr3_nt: TGTGCCAGCACCCCGGGGGCTAGCGCTCAAGAGACCCAGTACTTC
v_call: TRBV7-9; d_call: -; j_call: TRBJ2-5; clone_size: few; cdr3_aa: CASSLAGLTETQYF; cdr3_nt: TGTGCCAGCAGCCTAGCCGGACTCACGGAGACCCAGTACTTC
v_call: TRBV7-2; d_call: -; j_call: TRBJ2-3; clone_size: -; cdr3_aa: CASTSTPSLDTQYF; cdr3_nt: TGTGCCAGCACTTCGACTCCCTCCCTGGATACGCAGTATTTT
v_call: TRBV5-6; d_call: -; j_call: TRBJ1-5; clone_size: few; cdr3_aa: CASSIGGMMDQPQHF; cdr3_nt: TGTGCCAGCAGCATAGGAGGGATGATGGATCAGCCCCAGCATTTT
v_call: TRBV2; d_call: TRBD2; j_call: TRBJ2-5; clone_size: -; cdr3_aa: CASSLIAGKTQYF; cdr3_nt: TGTGCCAGCAGTTTGATAGCGGGGAAGACCCAGTACTTC
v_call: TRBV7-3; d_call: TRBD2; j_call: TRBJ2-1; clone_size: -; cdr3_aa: CASSPKGTSGSDEQFF; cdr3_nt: TGTGCCAGCAGCCCTAAGGGGACTAGCGGGAGCGATGAGCAGTTCTTC